This TCR beta chain is drawn from a study of blood T cells in healthy people across ages. Study-wide findings and caveats: Among T cells, TCR beta diversity per million cells dropped roughly linearly as age rose.

CDR1 is SGHTA, CDR2 FQGNSA, per germline. With 3 bases clipped from V and 4 bases from J, the junction kept 2 bases outside the gene matches. The CDR3 loop spans 13 amino acids. This clonotype was seen more than once but under ten times. The antigen is unknown. Together with a sample-barcoded 5' primer, a J-beta primer mix was included in a second PCR lasting about 7 to 12 cycles. TCRdb reprocessed the 5' RACE reads with MiXCR, giving one entry per CDR3 protein. Among about 500,000 distinct CDR3 sequences, around 24% were seen once, and the ten largest hold around 10%. These data also formed part of another study, on T cells of mothers and their children. That work adds: The study found slightly higher but non-significant overlap in related versus unrelated mother-child pairs.

The chain uses TRBV7-2 and TRBJ1-1; TRBD1 matches 7 bases. The sequenced material came from blood. This TCR was recovered from a boy between 5 and 17 years old in good health. This CDR3 is CASSFQGGTEAFF. The DNA for the CDR3 is TGTGCCAGCAGCTTCCAGGGGGGCACTGAAGCTTTCTTT.